This T cell receptor beta chain is drawn from a study of CD8 T cells in Susac syndrome. The RNA, roughly 0.5 to 1 ug, was put through reverse transcription using random hexamers. Multiplex PCR with immunoSEQ amplified the TCR beta CDR3 across 54 Vbeta and 13 Jbeta. TCRdb re-analysed the immunoSEQ multiplex PCR reads in MiXCR, keeping a single row per CDR3 protein. The sample records 250,000 to 300,000 distinct CDR3 sequences, about 82% being singletons. As for this clonotype: Its specificity is not known.

High-throughput TCR beta sequencing covered peripheral CD8+ and CD4+ T cells. Bulk CD8+ and CD4+ cells came from magnetic negative isolation; CD8+ TEMRA by FACS. Findings and caveats of the study: An acknowledgment was made by the study that its TCR sequencing and HLA analysis involved relatively few individuals.

The sequencing input was CD8+ T cells from PBMCs. The receptor's source is a human donor with multiple sclerosis.

The CDR3 is CASSLATNYGYTF. The CDR3 nucleotides are TGTGCCAGCAGCTTAGCCACCAACTATGGCTACACCTTC. V and J are TRBV7-2 and TRBJ1-2, with unresolved D. The length of the CDR3 is 13 residues. Germline V gene data show CDR1 as SGHTA and CDR2 as FQGNSA. The V and J ends lost 0 bases and 2 bases respectively, with 4 bases between them.